This T cell receptor (beta chain) was retrieved from a study of cytomegalovirus exposure and HLA in healthy donors. Regarding this clone: The antigen remains unidentified.

Study conclusions and caveats: About 87% or about 30% of the time was how often most TCR beta V segments were productive, according to an earlier analysis.

Deletions cut 6 bases from V and 5 bases from J, with 10 bases between. The CDR3 sequence is 13 residues long. Germline values: CDR1 MRHNA, CDR2 SNTAGT. The PCR made use of 60 Vbeta and 13 Jbeta primers. Profiled with immunoSEQ multiplex PCR; TCRdb holds only in-frame clones, not every one. The sample shows 110,000 to 150,000 clones, roughly 80% of them seen only once. The source of this sequence is a female donor in good health and CMV-seronegative. Sequences were obtained from PBMCs. V and J are TRBV6-4 and TRBJ1-4; no clear D. The CDR3 DNA sequence: TGTGCCAGCAGCCCGGAGGCGAATGAAAAACTGTTTTTT. Translation gives CASSPEANEKLFF.